This TCR beta chain was captured in a study of PD-1 blockade in classical Hodgkin lymphoma. For the study at large: With a 2-week interval, patients received intravenous nivolumab at 3 mg/kg.

Time point here: cycle 4 day 1 (C4D1), after less than 7 weeks of nivolumab. All trial patients relapsed after autologous stem cell transplantation. Generated by immunoSEQ multiplex PCR, the TCRdb table keeps only in-frame clones and is missing some. This sample has roughly 100,000 clones, with about nine tenths found just once. CDR3 length: 14 residues. Germline V CDR1 and CDR2: SQVTM, ANQGSEA. The trim removed 3 bases at V and 3 bases at J, leaving 5 bases unmatched. The chain is built from TRBV29-1 and TRBJ2-5; 9 nucleotides align to TRBD1. Source: peripheral blood mononuclear cells (PBMCs), taken before the fourth cycle of nivolumab. The source of this sequence is a human donor with classical Hodgkin lymphoma. The CDR3 is CSVEGQGPKETQYF. The CDR3 nucleotides are TGCAGCGTTGAGGGACAGGGCCCTAAAGAGACCCAGTACTTC.